This T cell receptor (beta chain) was sequenced in a study of patients and donors after allogeneic stem cell transplantation. TCRdb reprocessed the RT-PCR reads with MiXCR, giving one entry per CDR3 protein. The table records 200,000 to 250,000 distinct CDR3 sequences, 12% to 15% of them present only once. Germline V gene data show CDR1 as SNHLY and CDR2 as FYNNEI. The CDR3 spans 14 residues. V shed 8 bases and J shed 0 bases, with 11 bases lying between them. This clonotype was found many times. This TCR was sampled from a human donor who was either an allogeneic HSCT recipient or a stem cell or donor lymphocyte infusion donor (not recorded which). It is not recorded whose cells these are; they may come from a transplant donor. Sample: blood, either unsorted or a sorted T cell fraction (not recorded which). This chain uses TRBV2 with TRBJ1-5; TRBD1 is a possible D gene (5 bases). This chain's CDR3 is CASADSFSNQPQHF. In DNA form, the CDR3 reads TGTGCCAGCGCAGACAGTTTTAGCAATCAGCCCCAGCATTTT. The full variable domain, completed using reference TRBV2 and TRBJ1-5, is EPEVTQTPSHQVTQMGQEVILRCVPISNHLYFYWYRQILGQKVEFLVSFYNNEISEKSEIFDDQFSVERPDGSNFTLKIRSTKLEDSAMYFCASADSFSNQPQHFGDGTRLSIL.